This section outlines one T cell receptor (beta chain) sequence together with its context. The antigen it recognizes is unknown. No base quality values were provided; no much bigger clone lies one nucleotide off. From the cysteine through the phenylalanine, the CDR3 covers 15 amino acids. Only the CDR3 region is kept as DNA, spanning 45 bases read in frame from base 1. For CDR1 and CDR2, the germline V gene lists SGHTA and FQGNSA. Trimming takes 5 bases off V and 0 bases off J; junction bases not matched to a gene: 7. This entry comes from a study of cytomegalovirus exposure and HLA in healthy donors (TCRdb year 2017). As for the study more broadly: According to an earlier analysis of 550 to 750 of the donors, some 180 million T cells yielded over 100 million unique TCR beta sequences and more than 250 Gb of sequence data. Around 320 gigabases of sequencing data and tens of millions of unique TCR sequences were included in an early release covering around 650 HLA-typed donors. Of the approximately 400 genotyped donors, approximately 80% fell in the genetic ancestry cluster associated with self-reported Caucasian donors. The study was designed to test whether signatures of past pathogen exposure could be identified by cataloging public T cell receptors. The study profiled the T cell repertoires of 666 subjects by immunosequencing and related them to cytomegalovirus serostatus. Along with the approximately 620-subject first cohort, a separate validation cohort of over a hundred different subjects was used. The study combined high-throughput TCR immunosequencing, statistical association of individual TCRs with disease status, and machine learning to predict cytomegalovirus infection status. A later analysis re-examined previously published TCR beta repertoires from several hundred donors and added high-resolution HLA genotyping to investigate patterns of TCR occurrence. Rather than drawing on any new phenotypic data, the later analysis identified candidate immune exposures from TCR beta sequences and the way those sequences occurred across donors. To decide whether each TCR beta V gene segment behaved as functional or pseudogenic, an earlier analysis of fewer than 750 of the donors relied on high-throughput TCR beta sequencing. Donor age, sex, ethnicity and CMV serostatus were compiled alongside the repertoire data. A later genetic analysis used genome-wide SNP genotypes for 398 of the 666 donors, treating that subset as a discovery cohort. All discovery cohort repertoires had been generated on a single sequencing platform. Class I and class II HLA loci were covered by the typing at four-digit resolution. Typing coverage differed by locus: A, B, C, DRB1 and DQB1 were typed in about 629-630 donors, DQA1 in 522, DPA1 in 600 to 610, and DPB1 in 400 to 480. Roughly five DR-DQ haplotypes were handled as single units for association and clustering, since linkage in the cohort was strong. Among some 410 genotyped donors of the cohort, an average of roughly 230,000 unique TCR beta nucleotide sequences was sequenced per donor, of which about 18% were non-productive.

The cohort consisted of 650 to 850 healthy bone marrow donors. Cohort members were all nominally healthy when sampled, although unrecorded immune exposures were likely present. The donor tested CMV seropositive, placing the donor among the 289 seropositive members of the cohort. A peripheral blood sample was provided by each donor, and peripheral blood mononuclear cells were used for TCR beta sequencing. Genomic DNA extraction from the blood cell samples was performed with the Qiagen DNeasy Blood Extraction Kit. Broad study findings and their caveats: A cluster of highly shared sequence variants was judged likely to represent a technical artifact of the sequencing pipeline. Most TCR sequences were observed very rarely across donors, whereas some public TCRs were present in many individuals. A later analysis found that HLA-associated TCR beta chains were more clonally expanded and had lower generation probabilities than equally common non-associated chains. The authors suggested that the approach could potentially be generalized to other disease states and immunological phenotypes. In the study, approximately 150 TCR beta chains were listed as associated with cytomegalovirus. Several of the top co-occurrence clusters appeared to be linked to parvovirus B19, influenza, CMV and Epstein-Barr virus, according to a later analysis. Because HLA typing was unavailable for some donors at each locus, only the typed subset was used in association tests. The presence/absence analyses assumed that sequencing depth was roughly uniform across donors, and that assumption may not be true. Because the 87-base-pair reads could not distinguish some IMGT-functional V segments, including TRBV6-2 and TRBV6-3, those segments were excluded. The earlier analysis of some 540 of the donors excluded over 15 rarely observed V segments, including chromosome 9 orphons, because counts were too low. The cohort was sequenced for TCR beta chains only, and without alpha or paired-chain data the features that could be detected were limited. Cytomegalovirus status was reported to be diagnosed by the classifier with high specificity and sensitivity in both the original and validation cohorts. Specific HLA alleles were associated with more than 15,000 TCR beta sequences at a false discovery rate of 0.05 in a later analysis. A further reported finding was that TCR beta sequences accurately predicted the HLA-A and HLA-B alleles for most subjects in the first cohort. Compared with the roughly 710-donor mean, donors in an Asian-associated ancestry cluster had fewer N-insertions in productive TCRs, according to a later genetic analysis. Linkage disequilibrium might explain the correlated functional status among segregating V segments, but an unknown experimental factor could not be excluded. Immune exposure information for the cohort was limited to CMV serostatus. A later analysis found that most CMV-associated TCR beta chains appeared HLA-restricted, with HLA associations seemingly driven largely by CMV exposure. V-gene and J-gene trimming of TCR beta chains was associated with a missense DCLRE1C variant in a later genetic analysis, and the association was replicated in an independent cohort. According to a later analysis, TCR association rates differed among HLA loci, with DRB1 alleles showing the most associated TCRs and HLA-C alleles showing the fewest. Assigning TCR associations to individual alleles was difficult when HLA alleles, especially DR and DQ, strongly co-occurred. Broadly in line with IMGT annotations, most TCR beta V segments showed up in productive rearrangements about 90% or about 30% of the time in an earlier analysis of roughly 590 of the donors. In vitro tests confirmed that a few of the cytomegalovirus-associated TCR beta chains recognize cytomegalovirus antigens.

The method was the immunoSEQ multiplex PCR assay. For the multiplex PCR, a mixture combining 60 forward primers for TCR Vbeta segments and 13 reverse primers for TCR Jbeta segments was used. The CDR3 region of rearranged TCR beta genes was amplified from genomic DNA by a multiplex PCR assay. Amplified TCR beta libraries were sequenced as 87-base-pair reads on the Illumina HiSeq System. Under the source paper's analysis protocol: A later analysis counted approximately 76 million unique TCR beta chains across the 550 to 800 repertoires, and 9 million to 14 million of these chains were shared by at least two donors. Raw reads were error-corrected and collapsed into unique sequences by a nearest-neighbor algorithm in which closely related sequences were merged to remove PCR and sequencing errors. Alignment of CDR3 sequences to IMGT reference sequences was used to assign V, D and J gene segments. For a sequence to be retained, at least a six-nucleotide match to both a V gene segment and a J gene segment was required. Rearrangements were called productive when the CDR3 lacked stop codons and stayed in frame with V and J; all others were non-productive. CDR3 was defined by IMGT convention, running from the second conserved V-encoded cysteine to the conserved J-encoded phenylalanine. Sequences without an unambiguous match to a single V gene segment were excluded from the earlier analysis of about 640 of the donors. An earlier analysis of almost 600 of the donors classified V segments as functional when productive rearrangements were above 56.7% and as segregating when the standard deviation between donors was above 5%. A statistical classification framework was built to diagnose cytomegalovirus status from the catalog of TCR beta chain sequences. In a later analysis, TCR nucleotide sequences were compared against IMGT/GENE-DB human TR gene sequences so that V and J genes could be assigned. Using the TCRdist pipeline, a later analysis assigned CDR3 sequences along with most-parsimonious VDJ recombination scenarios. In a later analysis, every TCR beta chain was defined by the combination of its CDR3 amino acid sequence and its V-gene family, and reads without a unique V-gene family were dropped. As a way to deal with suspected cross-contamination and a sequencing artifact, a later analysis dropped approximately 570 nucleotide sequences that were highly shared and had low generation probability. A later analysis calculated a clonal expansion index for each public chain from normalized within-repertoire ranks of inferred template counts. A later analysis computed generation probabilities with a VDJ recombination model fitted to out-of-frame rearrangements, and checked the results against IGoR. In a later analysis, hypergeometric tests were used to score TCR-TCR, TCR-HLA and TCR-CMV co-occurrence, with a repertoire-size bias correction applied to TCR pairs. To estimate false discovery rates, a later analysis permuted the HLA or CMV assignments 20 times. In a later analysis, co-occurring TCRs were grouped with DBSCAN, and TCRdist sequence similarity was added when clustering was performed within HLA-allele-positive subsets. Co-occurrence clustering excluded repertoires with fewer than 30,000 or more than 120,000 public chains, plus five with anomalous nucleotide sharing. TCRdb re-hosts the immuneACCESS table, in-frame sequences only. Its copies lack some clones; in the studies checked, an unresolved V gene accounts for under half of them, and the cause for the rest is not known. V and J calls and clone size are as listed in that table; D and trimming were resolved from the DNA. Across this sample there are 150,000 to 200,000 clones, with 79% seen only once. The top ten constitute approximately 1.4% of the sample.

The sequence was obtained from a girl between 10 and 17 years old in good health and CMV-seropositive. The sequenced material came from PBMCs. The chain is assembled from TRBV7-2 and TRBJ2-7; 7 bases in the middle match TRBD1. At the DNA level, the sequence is TGTGCCAGCAGCAAAACAGGGGTCAACTCCTACGAGCAGTACTTC. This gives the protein CASSKTGVNSYEQYF.